One TCR beta chain is described in this entry. Some clones are missing from TCRdb's copy, which holds only in-frame ones; the method was immunoSEQ multiplex PCR. The sample has about 240,000 clones; around 90% are singletons. These data belong to a study of blood T cell repertoires in COVID-19. CDR1 is MNHEY, CDR2 SVGEGT, per germline. CDR3 size: 16 residues. Trimming cost V 0 bases and J 6 bases, with 14 bases left between them. The receptor was isolated from a woman in her seventies with active or convalescent COVID-19. The chain employs TRBV6-2 or TRBV6-3 and TRBJ2-2, with D unclear. The sequenced sample consisted of peripheral blood. CDR3 nucleotides: TGTGCCAGCAGTTACTCAAGACGGTCGGCGGCCGGGGAGCTGTTTTTT. Translated, it gives CASSYSRRSAAGELFF.